The subject of this entry is one TCR beta chain. The antigen is undetermined. This entry belongs to a study of T cell clones after liver transplantation. Background on the study: Tolerance: complete withdrawal held at least one year, liver enzymes staying within twice normal. Samples came pre-transplant, pre-randomization before withdrawal, and post-randomization after withdrawal ended.

The length of the CDR3 is 15 residues. Deletions cut 6 bases from V and 4 bases from J, with 18 bases between. Per the germline V gene, CDR1 is MDHEN and CDR2 is SYDVKM. Whole-study results and caveats: Circulating graft-donor-reactive CD4 TCRbeta sequences fell significantly post-transplant in 5 of 8 subjects.

Using immunoSEQ multiplex PCR, the repertoire was profiled, and TCRdb retains in-frame clones only, with some absent. The sample holds around 78,000 clones, 70% to 90% seen once. The sequenced sample was CD4+ T cells from blood, obtained at the 22-month timepoint. The receptor was isolated from a human patient who received a liver transplant. Some T cells may have originated in the graft donor. V gene TRBV28 combines with J gene TRBJ2-5, with D perhaps given as TRBD1 or TRBD2 (5 bases each). CDR3 amino acids: CASSHRAKGTETQYF. As DNA, the CDR3 is TGTGCCAGCAGCCACCGTGCCAAGGGGACAGAGACCCAGTACTTC. The entire variable domain, with the rest obtained from reference TRBV28 and TRBJ2-5, is as follows: DVKVTQSSRYLVKRTGEKVFLECVQDMDHENMFWYRQDPGLGLRLIYFSYDVKMKEKGDIPEGYSVSREKKERFSLILESASTNQTSMYLCASSHRAKGTETQYFGPGTRLLVL.